These 21 T cell receptor beta chains were all obtained from the same sample, sequenced in a study of identical twins. TCRdb reprocessed the 5' RACE reads with MiXCR, giving one entry per CDR3 protein. Of more than 1.5 million distinct CDR3 sequences listed, less than 40% are singletons. The sample was cord blood. These receptor sequences come from a newborn girl in good health.

J is TRBJ2-3 and V is TRBV5-8; tentatively, D is TRBD2 (5 bases). V was trimmed by 0 bases and J by 2 bases, leaving 10 bases between them. The CDR3 spans 15 residues. From germline, CDR1 is SGHTS and CDR2 YDEGEE. The CDR3 DNA reads TGTGCCAGCAGCTTGGGGAGGCTCACCACAGATACGCAGTATTTT. It encodes CASSLGRLTTDTQYF.

Many counts were recorded for this clonotype. The chain combines TRBV12-3 or TRBV12-4 with TRBJ2-7; D perhaps matches TRBD2 (5 bases). CDR3 size: 14 residues. The V and J ends lost 6 bases and 6 bases respectively, with 18 bases between them. In DNA form, the CDR3 reads TGTGCCAGCAGATCGGGAAGTTCCCCCTCCGAGCAGTACTTC. Translation gives CASRSGSSPSEQYF.

Of note for this clonotype: Germline and junction disagree at one end, which may indicate a read error. The V and J genes are TRBV7-9 and TRBJ2-2; 11 nucleotides match TRBD2. CDR1 is SEHNR and CDR2 is FQNEAQ in the germline V gene (reference sequence). CDR3 length equals 17 residues. CDR3 coding DNA: TGTGCCTGCAGCTTAGTCGGACTAGCGGGGAACACCGGGGAGCTGTTTTTT. Translation gives CACSLVGLAGNTGELFF.

The rearrangement uses TRBV3-1 and TRBJ2-5; 8 nucleotides line up with TRBD2. CDR3 size: 16 residues. Germline assignment: CDR1 LGHDT and CDR2 YNNKEL (reference sequence). The ends lost 1 base at V and 1 base at J; junction bases unmatched: 5. Here the CDR3 DNA reads TGTGCCAGCAGCCAAGCCCTACTAGCGGTCCAAGAGACCCAGTACTTC. Translated: CASSQALLAVQETQYF.

In the case of this clonotype: This is likely a read error, given that the CDR3 carries no conserved phenylalanine or tryptophan at its end. The J gene is TRBJ1-1, the V gene TRBV6-1, with TRBD1 matching 7 bases. The CDR3 contains 16 residues. The V segment lost 6 bases and the J segment 0 bases; nucleotides outside the gene matches: 10. Germline lookup yields CDR1 MNHNS and CDR2 SASEGT. In DNA, the CDR3 is TGTGCCAGCAGATTGGCAGGGGGTATGGTGAACACTGAAGCTTTCTCT. As protein: CASRLAGGMVNTEAFS.

A few counts support this clonotype. This chain uses TRBV29-1 with TRBJ2-1; no definite D call. The CDR3 is 17 amino acids. Per the germline V gene, CDR1 is SQVTM and CDR2 is ANQGSEA. The V end lost 2 bases, the J end lost 2 bases, and 19 bases lay between the germline ends. The CDR3 reads CSVEPIQGMHTYNEQFF. Here the CDR3 DNA reads TGCAGCGTTGAACCCATTCAAGGTATGCACACCTACAATGAGCAGTTCTTC.

This chain joins TRBV5-1 and TRBJ2-2; the D gene is possibly TRBD1 (7 bases). The CDR3 is 16 amino acids. Germline loops: CDR1 SGHRS, CDR2 YFSETQ. V lost 4 bases and J 0 bases, leaving 13 bases between the germline ends. The CDR3 loop reads CASSPGDSTNTGELFF. The CDR3 coding sequence is TGCGCCAGCAGCCCGGGGGACAGCACGAACACCGGGGAGCTGTTTTTT.

The V call is TRBV7-8, the J call TRBJ1-5; TRBD1 matches 7 bases. This CDR3 contains 14 residues. Per the germline V gene, CDR1 is SGHVS and CDR2 is FQNEAQ. V lost 5 bases, J lost 5 bases, and 6 bases stayed unmatched. The CDR3 spells CASSVRGGDQPQHF. DNA for the CDR3: TGTGCCAGCAGCGTCAGGGGGGGAGATCAGCCCCAGCATTTT.

The chain uses TRBV3-1 and TRBJ2-1; D unresolved. Germline CDR1 and CDR2: LGHDT and YNNKEL (reference sequence). Trimming took 8 bases from V and 4 from J, leaving 6 bases between them. The CDR3 is 11 residues long. Written as DNA, the CDR3 is TGTGCCAGCGCTCAGTACAATGAGCAGTTCTTC. This sequence encodes CASAQYNEQFF.

This clonotype was seen a handful of times. The chain uses TRBV5-1 and TRBJ2-7; TRBD2 might be the D (6 bases). The CDR3 runs 15 residues. CDR1 is SGHRS and CDR2 is YFSETQ in the germline V gene. Trimming took 1 base from V and 3 from J, leaving 14 bases between them. The CDR3 loop reads CASSLRVGGDYEQYF. The CDR3 DNA reads as TGCGCCAGCAGCTTGAGAGTAGGCGGGGACTACGAGCAGTACTTC.

In DNA form, the CDR3 reads TGCGCCAGCAGCTTGAGGGCAGGGGCCAAAAACATTCAGTACTTC. Translation: CASSLRAGAKNIQYF. V usage is TRBV5-1 and J usage is TRBJ2-4; a weak D match, TRBD1 (5 bases). V was cut by 1 base and J by 1 base, with 9 bases left in between. There are 15 residues in the CDR3. The V gene's germline CDR1 is SGHRS and CDR2 YFSETQ.

The gene calls are TRBV6-2 or TRBV6-3 and TRBJ2-1, with 7 bases matching TRBD1. The CDR3 length is 15 residues. The germline gives CDR1 MNHEY, CDR2 SVGEGT. V lost 7 bases to trimming and J lost 4 bases; unmatched junction nucleotides: 10. The CDR3 DNA sequence: TGTGCCAGCATCAGAGCGAGGGGGCCTTACAATGAGCAGTTCTTC. This gives the protein CASIRARGPYNEQFF.

V is TRBV7-9 and J is TRBJ2-7; TRBD1 matches 8 bases. The CDR3 covers 15 residues. Per germline, CDR1 SEHNR and CDR2 FQNEAQ (reference sequence). The V segment lost 2 bases and the J segment 1 base; nucleotides outside the gene matches: 4. CDR3 bases: TGTGCCAGCAGCTTATGGGACAGGCGGTCCTACGAGCAGTACTTC. This codes for CASSLWDRRSYEQYF.

As concerns this clonotype: One end of the junction fails to match germline, which may point to a read error. V usage is TRBV7-2 and J usage is TRBJ2-3; 7 bases map to TRBD1. The germline CDR1 and CDR2 sequences are SGHTA and FQGNSA. The CDR3 is 14 residues long. This CDR3 is CAGSPGQVTDTQYF. The DNA of the CDR3 is TGTGCCGGCAGCCCAGGACAGGTCACAGATACGCAGTATTTT.

Only a few counts were recorded for this clonotype. This chain joins TRBV5-1 and TRBJ2-3, with 9 bases that match TRBD2. The V gene end was trimmed by 8 bases and the J gene end by 2 bases; junction bases not matched to a gene: 15. The CDR3 loop spans 17 amino acids. In germline, CDR1 is SGHRS, CDR2 YFSETQ. CDR3 bases: TGCGCCAGTACCCGGCTAGCGGGAAAGGGGAACACAGATACGCAGTATTTT. Protein: CASTRLAGKGNTDTQYF.

The chain has TRBV20-1 and TRBJ2-1, with 9 bases identical to TRBD1. Germline loops: CDR1 DFQATT, CDR2 SNEGSKA (reference sequence). The CDR3 runs to 15 residues. Trimming at V came to 5 bases and at J to 2 bases, leaving 7 bases not matched to a gene. CDR3 nucleotide sequence: TGCAGTGCTGCACAGGGGGCCACCCCCTACAATGAGCAGTTCTTC. Its translation is CSAAQGATPYNEQFF.

This chain uses TRBV4-1 with TRBJ1-1; unclear D gene. In germline, CDR1 is MGHRA, CDR2 YSYEKL. CDR3 length equals 15 residues. V lost 0 bases to trimming and J lost 4 bases, with 12 bases between them. The CDR3 region is CASSQDPTGVTEAFF. The CDR3 DNA reads as TGCGCCAGCAGCCAAGACCCCACCGGGGTCACTGAAGCTTTCTTT.

This clonotype came up a few times. The J gene is TRBJ2-7, the V gene TRBV3-1; D remains unclear. V dropped 0 bases and J dropped 0 bases, with 9 bases sitting between them. This CDR3 comprises 15 residues. The germline V gene has CDR1 LGHDT and CDR2 YNNKEL (reference sequence). The CDR3 spells CASSQDWRPSYEQYF. In DNA form, the CDR3 reads TGTGCCAGCAGCCAAGACTGGCGCCCCTCCTACGAGCAGTACTTC.

The rearrangement joins TRBV20-1 to TRBJ1-2, with D maybe TRBD1 (5 bases). CDR1 DFQATT and CDR2 SNEGSKA come from the germline V gene (reference sequence). This CDR3 has 16 amino acids. V lost 1 base and J lost 0, with 15 bases in between. CDR3 DNA: TGCAGTGCTAGAGCAAGGAACAGGCCTTCTAACTATGGCTACACCTTC. This gives the protein CSARARNRPSNYGYTF.

The V gene is TRBV4-1, the J gene TRBJ2-5; D not certain. V was shortened by 1 base and J by 0 bases, with 9 bases between the two germline ends. Germline V gives CDR1 MGHRA, CDR2 YSYEKL. This CDR3 is 15 amino acids long. CDR3 loop: CASSQVWANQETQYF. For the CDR3, the DNA is TGCGCCAGCAGCCAAGTCTGGGCCAACCAAGAGACCCAGTACTTC.

The genes are TRBV5-8 and TRBJ1-1; weak D call: TRBD1 (6 bases). Germline V CDR1 and CDR2: SGHTS, YDEGEE. The CDR3 is 15 residues long. V was cut by 4 bases and J by 0 bases, with 13 bases left in between. The CDR3 loop is CASSTLTGLNTEAFF. DNA for the CDR3: TGTGCCAGCAGCACACTAACAGGGTTGAACACTGAAGCTTTCTTT. Filled out from reference TRBV5-8 and TRBJ1-1, the complete variable domain reads EAGVTQSPTHLIKTRGQQATLRCSPISGHTSVYWYQQALGLGLQFLLWYDEGEERNRGNFPPRFSGRQFPNYSSELNVNALELEDSALYLCASSTLTGLNTEAFFGQGTRLTVV.